Listed here is a single TCR beta chain. What it recognizes is unknown. These data belong to a study of cytomegalovirus exposure and HLA in healthy donors. Turning to the study itself: Around 83% of more than 300 genotyped donors fell in the Caucasian-associated ancestry cluster.

The study, taken as a whole, reports: A later analysis reportedly found that, within productive TCRs, an Asian-associated ancestry cluster had fewer N-insertions than the mean observed across the approximately 660 donors. In a later analysis, several top co-occurrence clusters appeared linked to parvovirus B19, influenza, CMV and Epstein-Barr virus. Some highly shared sequence variants likely arose as a pipeline artifact.

There are 16 residues in the CDR3. The J segment lost 0 bases and the V segment lost 5 bases, leaving 6 bases of the junction unmatched. In germline, CDR1 is SQVTM, CDR2 ANQGSEA. The PCR made use of 60 Vbeta and 13 Jbeta primers. Here immunoSEQ multiplex PCR was the method, and the copy in TCRdb shows in-frame clones only, minus some. This sample lists some 130,000 clones; its ten largest clones have 1.5% to 2%. The V call is TRBV29-1, the J call TRBJ2-3; 12 bases are shared with TRBD2. This clonotype was sampled from a woman aged 40 to 55 in good health and CMV-seropositive. The sequencing input was PBMCs. The CDR3 protein is CSVSAGLAGSTDTQYF. Here the CDR3 DNA reads TGCAGCGTTTCCGCTGGACTAGCGGGAAGCACAGATACGCAGTATTTT.